Following are 29 T cell receptor beta chains from one sample sequenced in a study of blood T cell repertoires in COVID-19. Libraries were prepared by immunoSEQ multiplex PCR; TCRdb keeps only in-frame clonotypes and omits some of them. The data contain under 250,000 clones, 75% to 85% of them seen just once; the ten biggest clones take up under 15%. The sequenced sample consisted of peripheral blood. The receptors were sampled from a human donor in a cohort sampled during active COVID-19.

V is TRBV11-2 and J is TRBJ2-1; D may be TRBD2 (5 bases). V dropped 8 bases and J dropped 0 bases, with 14 bases sitting between them. Per germline, CDR1 SGHAT and CDR2 FQNNGV. CDR3 size: 15 residues. CDR3 loop: CASRISGSSYNEQFF. The CDR3 DNA is TGTGCCAGCCGAATATCGGGGAGCTCCTACAATGAGCAGTTCTTC. The entire variable domain, with the rest obtained from reference TRBV11-2 and TRBJ2-1, is as follows: EAGVAQSPRYKIIEKRQSVAFWCNPISGHATLYWYQQILGQGPKLLIQFQNNGVVDDSQLPKDRFSAERLKGVDSTLKIQPAKLEDSAVYLCASRISGSSYNEQFFGPGTRLTVL.

This sequence joins TRBV2 and TRBJ2-3; D is perhaps TRBD2 (6 bases). Germline lookup yields CDR1 SNHLY and CDR2 FYNNEI. The CDR3 length is 16 residues. V lost 6 bases, J lost 3 bases, and 19 bases lay in between. The CDR3: CASSGRVGGLTDTQYF. CDR3 coding DNA: TGTGCCAGCAGCGGTCGCGTTGGAGGGTTGACAGATACGCAGTATTTT.

The chain joins TRBV19 to TRBJ2-1, with 10 bases fitting TRBD2. V lost 7 bases, J lost 7 bases, and 7 bases stayed unmatched. This CDR3 region has 14 residues. Germline V gives CDR1 LNHDA, CDR2 SQIVND (reference sequence). CDR3 residues: CASTKGLARNEQFF. The CDR3, as DNA: TGTGCCAGTACCAAGGGACTAGCGAGGAATGAGCAGTTCTTC.

V is TRBV12-5 and J is TRBJ1-1, with a weak D call TRBD1 (6 bases). The CDR3 has 17 amino acids. Trimming removed 0 bases at V and 0 bases at J, with 14 bases between. Germline-derived CDR1 and CDR2 are LGHNT and FRNRAP. CDR3 loop: CASGLVLEGEMNTEAFF. The CDR3 nucleotides are TGTGCTAGTGGTTTGGTACTTGAGGGGGAGATGAACACTGAAGCTTTCTTT. The full variable domain, its missing parts supplied by reference TRBV12-5 and TRBJ1-1, is DARVTQTPRHKVTEMGQEVTMRCQPILGHNTVFWYRQTMMQGLELLAYFRNRAPLDDSGMPKDRFSAEMPDATLATLKIQPSEPRDSAVYFCASGLVLEGEMNTEAFFGQGTRLTVV.

The chain combines TRBV6-5 with TRBJ2-1; D is possibly TRBD2 (7 bases). CDR3 length: 12 residues. The V gene's germline CDR1 is MNHEY and CDR2 SVGAGI. The germline V and J ends were trimmed by 2 bases and 12 bases, with 11 bases remaining between them. The chain's CDR3 is CASSYREGGQFF. The CDR3 DNA follows: TGTGCCAGCAGTTACAGGGAGGGGGGGCAGTTCTTC.

This clone appeared once. The genes are TRBV7-9 and TRBJ2-7; no firm D call. Deletions cut 1 base from V and 0 bases from J, with 13 bases between. This CDR3 region has 16 residues. Germline V lookup: CDR1 SEHNR, CDR2 FQNEAQ (reference sequence). The CDR3 coding sequence is TGTGCCAGCAGCTTAGACCTAGGTTTAAGCTCCTACGAGCAGTACTTC. It translates to CASSLDLGLSSYEQYF.

The chain recombines TRBV28 with TRBJ2-6; tentative D call: TRBD1 (5 bases). The CDR3 loop spans 15 amino acids. Trimming removed 5 bases at V and 2 bases at J, with 10 bases between. CDR1 and CDR2 from the germline V gene are MDHEN and SYDVKM. CDR3 sequence: CASSGSGTGANVLTF. The CDR3 DNA is TGTGCCAGCAGTGGCTCAGGGACTGGGGCCAACGTCCTGACTTTC. The entire variable domain, with the rest obtained from reference TRBV28 and TRBJ2-6, is as follows: DVKVTQSSRYLVKRTGEKVFLECVQDMDHENMFWYRQDPGLGLRLIYFSYDVKMKEKGDIPEGYSVSREKKERFSLILESASTNQTSMYLCASSGSGTGANVLTFGAGSRLTVL.

This chain joins TRBV6-6 and TRBJ2-2; 10 bases are a match to TRBD2. V lost 6 bases and J lost 7; bases outside the gene matches: 23. Germline V gives CDR1 MNHNY, CDR2 SVGAGI (reference sequence). This CDR3 spans 20 amino acids. The CDR3 spells CASSVGPRGSGRAHSGELFF. CDR3 nucleotide sequence: TGTGCCAGCAGCGTGGGACCCAGGGGGAGCGGGAGGGCCCATAGCGGGGAGCTGTTTTTT.

This clone was observed a few times. J is TRBJ2-3 and V is TRBV7-9, with 11 nucleotides matching TRBD2. The germline CDR1 and CDR2 sequences are SEHNR and FQNEAQ (reference sequence). V gave up 1 base and J gave up 12 bases; unmatched junction bases: 12. The CDR3 runs 16 residues. CDR3 protein: CASSLVASGRPIRQYF. For the CDR3, the DNA is TGTGCCAGCAGCTTAGTGGCTAGCGGGAGGCCTATAAGACAGTATTTT.

This chain connects TRBV2 to TRBJ2-3; perhaps TRBD2 as D (7 bases). V lost 6 bases to trimming and J lost 1 base, with 14 bases between them. Germline loops: CDR1 SNHLY, CDR2 FYNNEI. This CDR3 comprises 15 residues. The DNA of the CDR3 is TGTGCCAGCAGAGGGGGGGGAGGCGGCACAGATACGCAGTATTTT. Its translation is CASRGGGGGTDTQYF.

This rearrangement joins TRBV5-6 to TRBJ2-3, with 12 nucleotides matching TRBD2. Trimming took 4 bases from V and 4 from J; bases not matched to a gene: 10. The germline V gene encodes CDR1 SGHDT and CDR2 YYEEEE. There are 17 residues in the CDR3. CDR3: CASSGLGLAGGPDTQYF. The CDR3 DNA sequence: TGTGCCAGCAGCGGGCTAGGCCTAGCGGGAGGGCCAGATACGCAGTATTTT.

This clone was counted between two and nine times. The V and J genes are TRBV29-1 and TRBJ2-7; TRBD1 aligns across 8 bases. Germline assignment: CDR1 SQVTM and CDR2 ANQGSEA. CDR3 size: 12 residues. V lost 2 bases to trimming and J lost 3 bases; unmatched junction nucleotides: 0. The CDR3 nucleotides read TGCAGCGTTGAAACAGGGGGCTACGAGCAGTACTTC. This encodes CSVETGGYEQYF.

This chain links TRBV4-2 with TRBJ1-4; the match to TRBD1 covers 8 bases. Per the germline V gene, CDR1 is LGHNA and CDR2 is YNFKEQ. Trimming took 4 bases from V and 5 from J; bases not matched to a gene: 6. The CDR3 is 15 residues long. CDR3 loop: CASSRTDRENEKLFF. In nucleotides, the CDR3 is TGTGCCAGCAGCCGAACGGACAGGGAAAATGAAAAACTGTTTTTT.

The chain uses TRBV19 and TRBJ2-5, with TRBD2 identical over 14 bases. Trimming at V came to 4 bases and at J to 5 bases, leaving 3 bases not matched to a gene. The CDR3 contains 15 residues. Germline CDR1 reads LNHDA; CDR2 reads SQIVND (reference sequence). The CDR3 sequence is CASSTRLAGGETQYF. The CDR3 DNA reads TGTGCCAGTAGTACCCGACTAGCGGGAGGGGAGACCCAGTACTTC.

This clone was seen once. The rearrangement joins TRBV5-1 to TRBJ1-1; D is perhaps TRBD1 (5 bases). CDR3 length equals 15 residues. Germline V CDR1 and CDR2: SGHRS, YFSETQ. Trimming removed 3 bases from V and 0 bases from J, with 12 bases in between. The CDR3 spells CASSSAGGMNTEAFF. In DNA form, the CDR3 reads TGCGCCAGCAGCTCGGCTGGGGGGATGAACACTGAAGCTTTCTTT.

The V gene is TRBV11-2, the J gene TRBJ2-7; possibly TRBD2 for D (7 bases). CDR3 size: 17 residues. CDR1 is SGHAT, CDR2 FQNNGV, per germline. V dropped 7 bases and J dropped 1 base, with 23 bases sitting between them. CDR3 nucleotide sequence: TGTGCCAGCACCGTAGGGGGGGCCCGCGCCCTATCCTACGAGCAGTACTTC. This encodes CASTVGGARALSYEQYF.

The chain recombines TRBV3-1 (or the pseudogene TRBV3-2) with TRBJ2-1; 13 bases agree with TRBD2. This CDR3 region has 16 residues. CDR1 is LGHDT and CDR2 is YNNKEL in the germline V gene (reference sequence). With V trimmed by 3 bases and J by 9 bases, 8 bases remained unmatched. The CDR3 spells CASSHVWTSGSGEQFF. As DNA, the CDR3 is TGTGCCAGCAGCCACGTATGGACTAGCGGGAGTGGTGAGCAGTTCTTC.

This rearrangement joins TRBV30 to TRBJ2-5; 8 nucleotides agree with TRBD2. The CDR3 has 14 amino acids. The germline CDR1 and CDR2 sequences are GTSNPN and SVGIG (reference sequence). The ends lost 2 bases at V and 5 bases at J; junction bases unmatched: 7. The CDR3 DNA follows: TGTGCCTGGAGTCGCGCGGGAGGAGGGGAGACCCAGTACTTC. Residues: CAWSRAGGGETQYF.

The chain is built from TRBV5-1 and TRBJ1-5, with no clear D. With 1 base removed from V and 6 bases from J, the gap between germline ends came to 8 bases. The length of the CDR3 is 13 residues. Germline CDR1 reads SGHRS; CDR2 reads YFSETQ. The CDR3 protein is CASSLSPGQPQHF. The CDR3 DNA sequence: TGCGCCAGCAGCTTGAGCCCCGGTCAGCCCCAGCATTTT.

The chain recombines TRBV7-9 with TRBJ2-3; 7 nucleotides match TRBD2. After removal of 2 bases from V and 0 bases from J, the junction contained 2 bases not matched to a gene. The CDR3 length is 15 residues. In germline, CDR1 is SEHNR, CDR2 FQNEAQ (reference sequence). Written as DNA, the CDR3 is TGTGCCAGCAGCTTATTTAGCGGGAGCACAGATACGCAGTATTTT. Residues: CASSLFSGSTDTQYF. The full variable domain, completed using reference TRBV7-9 and TRBJ2-3, is DTGVSQNPRHKITKRGQNVTFRCDPISEHNRLYWYRQTLGQGPEFLTYFQNEAQLEKSRLLSDRFSAERPKGSFSTLEIQRTEQGDSAMYLCASSLFSGSTDTQYFGPGTRLTVL.

The rearrangement joins TRBV6-6 to TRBJ2-7, with D possibly being TRBD1 (7 bases). The CDR3 covers 15 residues. The germline V gene encodes CDR1 MNHNY and CDR2 SVGAGI (reference sequence). Trimming took 0 bases from V and 2 from J, leaving 11 bases between them. CDR3 residues: CASSYSGGGTYEQYF. The CDR3 DNA sequence: TGTGCCAGCAGTTACTCAGGGGGCGGGACCTACGAGCAGTACTTC.

V usage is TRBV23-1 and J usage is TRBJ2-2; weak D call: TRBD2 (6 bases). TRBV23-1 is identified as an open reading frame with a role that is uncertain. The CDR3 extends over 17 amino acids. Deletions cut 4 bases from V and 4 bases from J, with 19 bases between. DNA for the CDR3: TGCGCCAGCAGTCCCAGGTCGGAGGGGCGGGGCACCGGGGAGCTGTTTTTT. It specifies CASSPRSEGRGTGELFF.

This clone was recorded only once. The rearrangement links TRBV6-5 to TRBJ2-5; D is perhaps TRBD1 (6 bases). Trimming cost V 6 bases and J 2 bases, with 13 bases left between them. CDR3 size: 14 residues. Germline lookup yields CDR1 MNHEY and CDR2 SVGAGI. Here the CDR3 reads CASRGAWVQETQYF. The CDR3 coding sequence is TGTGCCAGCAGGGGGGCGTGGGTTCAAGAGACCCAGTACTTC.

The chain carries TRBV5-1 and TRBJ2-5; maybe TRBD2 (5 bases). This CDR3 has 15 residues. CDR1 and CDR2 (germline): SGHRS, YFSETQ. The germline V and J ends were trimmed by 0 bases and 1 base, with 10 bases remaining between them. The DNA for the CDR3 is TGCGCCAGCAGCTTGGGTCCGGGGTCCCAAGAGACCCAGTACTTC. Translating gives CASSLGPGSQETQYF.

V and J are TRBV19 and TRBJ1-5, with a weak D call TRBD1 (5 bases). The germline gives CDR1 LNHDA, CDR2 SQIVND (reference sequence). The CDR3 has 13 residues. Trimming took off 9 bases at V and 3 bases at J, with 12 bases between the two ends. CDR3 DNA: TGTGCCAGCGGAGACAGTTTCAATCAGCCCCAGCATTTT. Protein sequence: CASGDSFNQPQHF.

The V call is TRBV5-8, the J call TRBJ2-1, with 7 bases lining up with TRBD2. Trimming cost V 0 bases and J 2 bases; bases outside gene matches: 5. There are 16 residues in the CDR3. The germline V gene has CDR1 SGHTS and CDR2 YDEGEE. CDR3 in amino acids: CASSLVRGVTYNEQFF. The CDR3 DNA follows: TGTGCCAGCAGCTTGGTCCGGGGGGTAACCTACAATGAGCAGTTCTTC.

This sequence joins TRBV15 and TRBJ1-1, with D maybe TRBD1 (5 bases). V gave up 5 bases and J gave up 3 bases, with 10 bases separating them. This CDR3 region has 13 residues. Germline V gene data show CDR1 as LNHNV and CDR2 as YYDKDF (reference sequence). CDR3 in DNA: TGTGCCACCAGCGCCCAAGGGGACACTGAAGCTTTCTTT. Translating gives CATSAQGDTEAFF. The whole variable domain, filled in from reference TRBV15 and TRBJ1-1, reads DAMVIQNPRYQVTQFGKPVTLSCSQTLNHNVMYWYQQKSSQAPKLLFHYYDKDFNNEADTPDNFQSRRPNTSFCFLDIRSPGLGDTAMYLCATSAQGDTEAFFGQGTRLTVV.

This chain joins TRBV6-5 and TRBJ1-2; D possibly corresponds to TRBD1 (6 bases). CDR3 size: 12 residues. Looked up from germline, CDR1 is MNHEY and CDR2 is SVGAGI. The germline V and J ends were trimmed by 6 bases and 6 bases, with 11 bases remaining between them. CDR3 amino acids: CASRQGWDGYTF. CDR3 in DNA: TGTGCCAGCAGGCAGGGGTGGGATGGCTACACCTTC.

This sequence joins TRBV25-1 and TRBJ2-7; TRBD2 matches at 8 bases. The V gene end was trimmed by 4 bases and the J gene end by 1 base; junction bases not matched to a gene: 9. This CDR3 contains 16 residues. The V gene's germline CDR1 is MGHDK and CDR2 SYGVNS. CDR3 sequence (DNA): TGTGCCAGCAGTGCAAAACTAGCGGAAAGATCCTACGAGCAGTACTTC. This sequence encodes CASSAKLAERSYEQYF.